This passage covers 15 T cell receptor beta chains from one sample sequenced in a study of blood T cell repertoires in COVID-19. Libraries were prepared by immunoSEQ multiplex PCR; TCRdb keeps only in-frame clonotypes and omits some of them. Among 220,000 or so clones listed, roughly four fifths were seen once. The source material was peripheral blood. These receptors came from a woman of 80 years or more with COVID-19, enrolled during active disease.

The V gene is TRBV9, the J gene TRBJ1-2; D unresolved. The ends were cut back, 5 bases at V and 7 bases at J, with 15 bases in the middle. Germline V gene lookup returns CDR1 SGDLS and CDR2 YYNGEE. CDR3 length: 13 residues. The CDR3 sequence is CASSLSGFGGYTF. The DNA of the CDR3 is TGTGCCAGCAGTTTATCAGGTTTTGGTGGCTACACCTTC.

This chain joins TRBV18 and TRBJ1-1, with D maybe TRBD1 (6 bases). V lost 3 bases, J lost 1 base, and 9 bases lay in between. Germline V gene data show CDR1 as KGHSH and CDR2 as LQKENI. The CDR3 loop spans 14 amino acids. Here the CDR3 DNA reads TGTGCCAGCTCACCGGGGGCTTCGAACACTGAAGCTTTCTTT. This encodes CASSPGASNTEAFF. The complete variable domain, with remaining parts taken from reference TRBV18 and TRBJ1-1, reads NAGVMQNPRHLVRRRGQEARLRCSPMKGHSHVYWYRQLPEEGLKFMVYLQKENIIDESGMPKERFSAEFPKEGPSILRIQQVVRGDSAAYFCASSPGASNTEAFFGQGTRLTVV.

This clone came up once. In nucleotides, the CDR3 is TGTGCCAGCTCACCAGGGGCAGACAGATATGAAAAACTGTTTTTT. It encodes CASSPGADRYEKLFF. The chain links TRBV18 to TRBJ1-4, with a possible D match to TRBD1 (5 bases). Looked up from germline, CDR1 is KGHSH and CDR2 is LQKENI. The CDR3 is 15 amino acids. Trimming took off 2 bases at V and 6 bases at J, with 13 bases between the two ends.

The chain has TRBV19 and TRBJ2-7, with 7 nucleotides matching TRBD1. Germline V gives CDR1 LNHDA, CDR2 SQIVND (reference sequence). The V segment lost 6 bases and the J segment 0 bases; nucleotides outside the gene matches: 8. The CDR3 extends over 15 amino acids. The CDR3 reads CASRVTGLSSYEQYF. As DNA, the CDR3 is TGTGCCAGTAGGGTGACAGGGCTAAGCTCCTACGAGCAGTACTTC.

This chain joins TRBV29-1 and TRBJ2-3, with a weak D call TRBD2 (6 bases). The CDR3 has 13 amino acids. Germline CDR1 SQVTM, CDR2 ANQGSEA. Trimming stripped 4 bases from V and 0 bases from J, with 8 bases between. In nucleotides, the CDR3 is TGCAGCGTTGGTAGCGGTAGCACAGATACGCAGTATTTT. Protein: CSVGSGSTDTQYF.

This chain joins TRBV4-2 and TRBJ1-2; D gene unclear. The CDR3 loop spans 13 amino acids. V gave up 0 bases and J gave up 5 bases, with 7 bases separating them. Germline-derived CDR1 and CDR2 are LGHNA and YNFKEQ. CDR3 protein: CASSQEGGYGYTF. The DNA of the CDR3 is TGTGCCAGCAGCCAAGAGGGAGGGTATGGCTACACCTTC.

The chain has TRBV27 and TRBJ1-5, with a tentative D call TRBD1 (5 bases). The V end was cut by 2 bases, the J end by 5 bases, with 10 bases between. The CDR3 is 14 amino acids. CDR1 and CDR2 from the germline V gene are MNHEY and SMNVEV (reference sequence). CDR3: CASSLKGPHQPQHF. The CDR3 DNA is TGTGCCAGCAGTTTAAAGGGGCCCCATCAGCCCCAGCATTTT.

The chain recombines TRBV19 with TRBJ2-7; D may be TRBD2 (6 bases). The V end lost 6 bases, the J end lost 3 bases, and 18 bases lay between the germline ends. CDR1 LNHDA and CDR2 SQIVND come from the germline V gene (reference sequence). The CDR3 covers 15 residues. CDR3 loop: CASSPVGGKNYEQYF. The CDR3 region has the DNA TGTGCCAGTAGCCCAGTCGGAGGGAAGAACTACGAGCAGTACTTC.

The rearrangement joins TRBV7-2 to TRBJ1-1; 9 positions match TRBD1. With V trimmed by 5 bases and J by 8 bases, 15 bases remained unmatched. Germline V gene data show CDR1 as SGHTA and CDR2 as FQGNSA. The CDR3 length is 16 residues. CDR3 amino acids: CASSPQTGGPVGEAFF. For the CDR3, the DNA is TGTGCCAGCAGCCCGCAGACAGGGGGTCCCGTAGGGGAAGCTTTCTTT.

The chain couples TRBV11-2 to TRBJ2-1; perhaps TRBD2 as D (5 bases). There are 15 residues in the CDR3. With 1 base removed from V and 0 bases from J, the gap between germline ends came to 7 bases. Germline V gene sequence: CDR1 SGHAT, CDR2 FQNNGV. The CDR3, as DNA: TGTGCCAGCAGCTTAGTAGGGAGCTCCTACAATGAGCAGTTCTTC. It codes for CASSLVGSSYNEQFF.

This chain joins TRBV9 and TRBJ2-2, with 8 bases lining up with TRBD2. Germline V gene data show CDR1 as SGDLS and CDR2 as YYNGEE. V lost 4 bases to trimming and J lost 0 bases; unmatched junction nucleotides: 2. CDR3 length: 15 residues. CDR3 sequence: CASSTSGSNTGELFF. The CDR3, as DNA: TGTGCCAGCAGCACTAGCGGATCGAACACCGGGGAGCTGTTTTTT.

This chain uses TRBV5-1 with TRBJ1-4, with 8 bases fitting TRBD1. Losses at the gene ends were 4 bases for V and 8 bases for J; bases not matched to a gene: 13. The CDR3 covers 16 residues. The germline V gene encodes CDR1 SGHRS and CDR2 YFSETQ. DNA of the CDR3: TGCGCCAGCAGCCCCACCCCGACAGGGGACGGGGAAAAACTGTTTTTT. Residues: CASSPTPTGDGEKLFF.

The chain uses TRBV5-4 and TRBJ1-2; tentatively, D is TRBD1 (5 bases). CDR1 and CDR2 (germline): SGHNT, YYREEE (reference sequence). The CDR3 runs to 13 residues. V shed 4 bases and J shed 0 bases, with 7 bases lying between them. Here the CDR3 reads CASSVTANYGYTF. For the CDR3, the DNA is TGTGCCAGCAGCGTGACAGCTAACTATGGCTACACCTTC. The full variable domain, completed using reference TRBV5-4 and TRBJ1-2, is ETGVTQSPTHLIKTRGQQVTLRCSSQSGHNTVSWYQQALGQGPQFIFQYYREEENGRGNFPPRFSGLQFPNYSSELNVNALELDDSALYLCASSVTANYGYTFGSGTRLTVV.

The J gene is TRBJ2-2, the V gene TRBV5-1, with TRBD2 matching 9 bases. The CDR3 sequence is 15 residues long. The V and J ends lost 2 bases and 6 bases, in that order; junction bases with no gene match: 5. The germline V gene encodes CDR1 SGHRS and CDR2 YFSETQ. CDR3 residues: CASSFLAGRAGELFF. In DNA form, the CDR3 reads TGCGCCAGCAGCTTCCTAGCGGGAAGAGCCGGGGAGCTGTTTTTT. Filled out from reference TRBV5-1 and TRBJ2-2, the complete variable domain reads KAGVTQTPRYLIKTRGQQVTLSCSPISGHRSVSWYQQTPGQGLQFLFEYFSETQRNKGNFPGRFSGRQFSNSRSEMNVSTLELGDSALYLCASSFLAGRAGELFFGEGSRLTVL.

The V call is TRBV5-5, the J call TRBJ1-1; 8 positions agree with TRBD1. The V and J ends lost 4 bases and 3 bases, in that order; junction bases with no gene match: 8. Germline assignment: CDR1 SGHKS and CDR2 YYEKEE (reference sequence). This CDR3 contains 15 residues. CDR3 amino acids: CASSTGQGWYTEAFF. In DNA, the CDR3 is TGTGCCAGCAGCACAGGACAGGGATGGTACACTGAAGCTTTCTTT.